A selection of T cell receptor beta chains follows, all from one sample in a study of blood T cell repertoires in COVID-19. Sequenced by immunoSEQ multiplex PCR; TCRdb stores in-frame clones only, minus some. The repertoire holds 63,000 or so clones, about 81% seen once, with around a tenth in the top ten. The sequenced material came from peripheral blood. These receptor sequences come from a human donor in a cohort sampled during active COVID-19. Each CDR3 is given with its conserved first and last residue. A D gene is named only where the DNA matches it firmly. Part of the rows lack a size; the others show once, few, many or a class for expanded clones.

DNA,CDR3,V,J,D,size
TGCGCCAGCAGCTTGTTAGGACAGGGGGCAGGCACCGGGGAGCTGTTTTTT,CASSLLGQGAGTGELFF,TRBV5-1,TRBJ2-2,TRBD1,.
TGCGCCAGCAGTGGAAAAAGGAGCTCCTACGAGCAGTACTTC,CASSGKRSSYEQYF,TRBV10-1,TRBJ2-7,.,.
TGTGCCAGCAGCCCTATCAGACAGGGCAGGGAGACCCAGTACTTC,CASSPIRQGRETQYF,TRBV7-9,TRBJ2-5,TRBD1,once
TGTGCCAGCTCACCTCCTCGGACAGGGGAATATGAGCAGTTCTTC,CASSPPRTGEYEQFF,TRBV18,TRBJ2-1,TRBD1,.
TGTGCCACCAGTGATTCCCTCGGGTCCGATGAAAAACTGTTTTTT,CATSDSLGSDEKLFF,TRBV24-1,TRBJ1-4,.,.
TGTGCCAGCAGCTTAGCCGCAGGTTCCGGGGCCAACGTCCTGACTTTC,CASSLAAGSGANVLTF,TRBV7-2,TRBJ2-6,.,.
TGTGTCTGGACAGGGACGTCGGAGCAGTACTTC,CVWTGTSEQYF,TRBV27,TRBJ2-7,TRBD1,.
TGTGCCAGCAGCTTAGGGCCAGCGGGAGGGGGAGAGCAGTACTTC,CASSLGPAGGGEQYF,TRBV7-9,TRBJ2-7,TRBD2,few
TGTGCCACCAGCAGAGATCGGGCTAGCCCCTACGAGCAGTACTTC,CATSRDRASPYEQYF,TRBV15,TRBJ2-7,.,.
TGTGCCAGCACCCTGGGACAGGGGAAGGGGGATGAGCAGTTCTTC,CASTLGQGKGDEQFF,TRBV5-6,TRBJ2-1,TRBD1,.
TGTGCCATCGGGGTGGCAGGGAGGTCAGGGGAGCTGTTTTTT,CAIGVAGRSGELFF,TRBV10-3,TRBJ2-2,.,.
TGCGCCAGCAGCTTGGAGCCAGGGGGAATAAACACCATATATTTT,CASSLEPGGINTIYF,TRBV5-1,TRBJ1-3,TRBD1,.
TGTGCCAGCAGCTTAACCCCAGGGACCTACAATGAGCAGTTCTTC,CASSLTPGTYNEQFF,TRBV7-3,TRBJ2-1,.,few
TGTGCCAGCAGCTTGGCCACTCAAGAGACCCAGTACTTC,CASSLATQETQYF,TRBV5-4,TRBJ2-5,.,.
TGTGCCAGCAGTGACCGGGGGGTCCTTTCCATGAACACTGAAGCTTTCTTT,CASSDRGVLSMNTEAFF,TRBV6-1,TRBJ1-1,.,.
TGTGCCAGCAGTCTGGCCTCCCTCACTGGAAACACCATATATTTT,CASSLASLTGNTIYF,TRBV7-9,TRBJ1-3,.,once
TGTGCCAGCCACCAGGGTCGTGAAGCTTTCTTT,CASHQGREAFF,TRBV5-4,TRBJ1-1,.,.
TGTGCCAGCAGTCTCTACTCAGAGGGTAGCGGGACCCACAATGAGCAGTTCTTC,CASSLYSEGSGTHNEQFF,TRBV27,TRBJ2-1,TRBD2,once
TGTGCCAGCAGTCAACAGTACAATGAGCAGTTCTTC,CASSQQYNEQFF,TRBV27,TRBJ2-1,.,.
TGTGCCAGCAGTGACTCGAATAGGGGAACACTCTCGGGTTATCGGCCCCAGCATTTT,CASSDSNRGTLSGYRPQHF,TRBV6-4,TRBJ1-5,.,.
TGCGCCAGCAGCCAAGAGGCATCCGGGGGGTTCAATACGCAGTATTTT,CASSQEASGGFNTQYF,TRBV4-3,TRBJ2-3,TRBD2,.
TGTGCCAGCAGCTCTTTACTAGCCAAAAACATTCAGTACTTC,CASSSLLAKNIQYF,TRBV13,TRBJ2-4,.,.